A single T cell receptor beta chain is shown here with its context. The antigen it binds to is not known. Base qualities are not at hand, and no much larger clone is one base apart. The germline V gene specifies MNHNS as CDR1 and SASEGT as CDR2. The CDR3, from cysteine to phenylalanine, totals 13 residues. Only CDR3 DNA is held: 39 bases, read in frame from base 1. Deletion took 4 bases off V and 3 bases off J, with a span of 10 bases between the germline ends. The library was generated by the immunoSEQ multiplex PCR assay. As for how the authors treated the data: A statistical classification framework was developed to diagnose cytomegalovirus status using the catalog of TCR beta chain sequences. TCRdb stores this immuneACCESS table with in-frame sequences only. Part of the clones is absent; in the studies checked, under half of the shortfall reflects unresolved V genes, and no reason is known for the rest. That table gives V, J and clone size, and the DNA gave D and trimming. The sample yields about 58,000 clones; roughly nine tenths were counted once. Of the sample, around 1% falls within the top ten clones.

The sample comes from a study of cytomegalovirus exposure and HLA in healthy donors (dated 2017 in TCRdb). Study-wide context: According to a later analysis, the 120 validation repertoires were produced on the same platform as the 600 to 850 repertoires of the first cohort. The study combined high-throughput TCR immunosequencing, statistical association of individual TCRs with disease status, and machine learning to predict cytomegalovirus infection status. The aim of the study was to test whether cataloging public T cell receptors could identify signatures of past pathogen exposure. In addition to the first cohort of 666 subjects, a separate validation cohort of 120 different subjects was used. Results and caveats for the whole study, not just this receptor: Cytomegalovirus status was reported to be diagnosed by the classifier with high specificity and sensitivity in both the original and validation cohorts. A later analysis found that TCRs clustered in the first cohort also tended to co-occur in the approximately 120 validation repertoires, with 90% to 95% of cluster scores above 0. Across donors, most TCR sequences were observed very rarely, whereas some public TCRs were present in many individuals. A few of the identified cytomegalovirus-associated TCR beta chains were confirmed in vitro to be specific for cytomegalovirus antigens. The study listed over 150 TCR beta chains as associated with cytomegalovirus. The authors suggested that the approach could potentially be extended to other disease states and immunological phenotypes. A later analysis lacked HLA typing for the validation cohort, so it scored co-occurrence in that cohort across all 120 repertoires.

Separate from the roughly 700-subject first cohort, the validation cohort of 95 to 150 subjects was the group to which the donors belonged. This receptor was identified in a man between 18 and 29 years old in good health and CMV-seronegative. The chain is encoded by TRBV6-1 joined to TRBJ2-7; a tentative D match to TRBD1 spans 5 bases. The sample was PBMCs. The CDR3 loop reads CASSGDRYYEQYF. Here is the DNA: TGTGCCAGCAGTGGAGACAGATACTACGAGCAGTACTTC.